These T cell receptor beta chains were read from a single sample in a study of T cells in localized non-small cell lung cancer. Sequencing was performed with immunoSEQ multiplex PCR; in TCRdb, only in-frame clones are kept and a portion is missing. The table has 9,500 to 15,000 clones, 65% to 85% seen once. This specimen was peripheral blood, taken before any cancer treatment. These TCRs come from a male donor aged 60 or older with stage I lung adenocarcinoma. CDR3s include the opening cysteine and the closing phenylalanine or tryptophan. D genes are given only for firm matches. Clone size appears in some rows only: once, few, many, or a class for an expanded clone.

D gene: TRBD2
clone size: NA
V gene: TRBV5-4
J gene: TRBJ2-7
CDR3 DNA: TGTGCCAGCAGCTTGGGAGGTACGACTAGCGGGAGTAATAGCGAGCAGTACTTC
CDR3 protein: CASSLGGTTSGSNSEQYF

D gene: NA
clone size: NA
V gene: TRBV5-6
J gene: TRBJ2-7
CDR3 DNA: TGTGCCAGCAGCTTAAGTGGAGCAAACTCCTACGAGCAGTACTTC
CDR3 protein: CASSLSGANSYEQYF

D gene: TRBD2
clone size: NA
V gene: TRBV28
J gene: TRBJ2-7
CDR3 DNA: TGTGCCAGCCGCCCGTCGGGGGGAAGTAACGTGCAGTACTTC
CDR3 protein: CASRPSGGSNVQYF

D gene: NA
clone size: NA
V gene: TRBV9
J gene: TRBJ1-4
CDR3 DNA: TGTGCCAGCTGCCCAGGGGCCCTGACGTCGGGTAATGAAAAACTGTTTTTT
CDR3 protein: CASCPGALTSGNEKLFF

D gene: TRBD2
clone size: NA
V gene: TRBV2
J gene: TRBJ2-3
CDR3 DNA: TGTGCCAGCAGTGAGTGGGCTAGCGGGAGTAAAAAAGATACGCAGTATTTT
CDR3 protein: CASSEWASGSKKDTQYF

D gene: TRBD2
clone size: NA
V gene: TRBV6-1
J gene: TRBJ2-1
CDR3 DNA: TGTGCCAGCAGTGAAGGCGGGAGTGCCTACAATGAGCAGTTCTTC
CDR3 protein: CASSEGGSAYNEQFF

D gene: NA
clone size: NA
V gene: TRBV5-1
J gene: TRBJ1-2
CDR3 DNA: TGCGCCAGCAGCTTGGCGGGCAGGGGACCCTATGGCTACACCTTC
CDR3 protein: CASSLAGRGPYGYTF

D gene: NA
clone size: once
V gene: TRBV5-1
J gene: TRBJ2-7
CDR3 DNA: TGCGCCAGCAGCTCACCTAAGGGGGGTGCCTACGAGCAGTACTTC
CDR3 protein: CASSSPKGGAYEQYF

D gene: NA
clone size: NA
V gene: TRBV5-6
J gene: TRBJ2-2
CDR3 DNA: TGTGCCAGCAGCTTGCTTAGCGGAAGCGGGGAGCTGTTTTTT
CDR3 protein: CASSLLSGSGELFF

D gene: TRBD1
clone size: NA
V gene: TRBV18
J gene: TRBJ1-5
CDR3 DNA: TGTGCCAGCTCACAGGGGGCAGACAATCAGCCCCAGCATTTT
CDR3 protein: CASSQGADNQPQHF

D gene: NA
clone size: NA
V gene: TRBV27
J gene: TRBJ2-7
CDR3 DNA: TGTGCCAGCAGTTTATCTGGGAGGAGCTCCTACGAGCAGTACTTC
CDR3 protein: CASSLSGRSSYEQYF